This entry is about one T cell receptor beta chain. This clone has only a few counts. It has no known antigen specificity. It has no much larger one-base neighbor in the sample; base qualities were not kept. Reading from cysteine to phenylalanine, the CDR3 counts 11 amino acids. Kept here is only the CDR3 DNA, which spans 33 bases and is read in frame from base 1. In the germline V gene (reference sequence), CDR1 corresponds to LGHDT and CDR2 to YNNKEL. V sheds 5 bases and J sheds 6 bases, leaving 5 bases between their ends. After approximately eleven days of culture, CD4+ T cells were isolated with the EasySep CD4+ T cell isolation kit. PCR-confirmed SARS-CoV-2 infection had occurred in convalescent patients between March and December 2020, before the Alpha, Beta and Delta variants emerged in the United States. Half of the culture medium was replaced with fresh IL-2-containing medium on days 3 and 7. Unless otherwise noted, each peptide stimulation condition was cultured in triplicate wells. PBMC were separated from whole blood using Ficoll-Paque Plus gradient centrifugation and were then either cryopreserved at -140C or used fresh. The QIAamp micro DNA kit was used to extract genomic DNA from the cultured CD4+ T cells.

This entry comes from a study of vaccination effects on CD4 cells after COVID-19 (dated by TCRdb to the early 2020s). Notes on the research overall: In the ViraFEST assay, PBMC were stimulated with viral peptide pools, and antigen-specific CD4+ T cell clonotypes were then identified by expansion using TCR sequencing. Cultures from other donors in the study were sequenced using the Oncomine TCR Beta short-read assay on an Illumina iSeq 100. SARS-CoV-2 spike-specific CD4+ TCR repertoires were compared before and after mRNA vaccination in COVID-19 convalescent patients and in infection-naive vaccine recipients. Two doses of either the BNT162b2 or the mRNA-1273 mRNA SARS-CoV-2 vaccine were administered to participants. The full study included fewer than eleven COVID-19 convalescent patients and several SARS-CoV-2-naive healthy vaccine recipients. Two million PBMC per well were cultured with approximately 10 ug/ml peptides in IMDM containing roughly 5% human AB serum, roughly 10 IU/ml IL-2 and gentamicin. Pre-vaccine samples were drawn from a couple of convalescent patients 16 days and one week before the first dose, at 142 and 148 days after COVID-19 diagnosis. The full study reports these points: Only a small number of convalescent patients were included, and no early post-infection timepoints were available, which limited the study. At late post-vaccination timepoints, both infection-induced and vaccine-induced clones showed marked clonal contraction, consistent with waning T cell responses. Among convalescent patients, the spike-reactive repertoire after vaccination was made up mainly of new vaccine-induced clones that were largely distinct from the clones induced by infection.

Receptors were amplified or captured by the immunoSEQ multiplex PCR assay. TCR beta CDR3 sequencing was performed on DNA from the cultured, isolated CD4+ T cells. On the authors' methods: Non-productive TCR sequences were removed and reads were trimmed to the CDR3 region, keeping CDR3s of at least 7 amino acids. The MANAFEST web app was used to pick out antigen-specific clonotypes by comparing their expansion in peptide wells with that in reference cultures. To count as positive, a clone had to show expansion at FDR<0.05 compared with the reference and with all other wells, an odds ratio above 5, and a frequency above 0.1% in two replicate wells. A clonotype was defined as cross-reactive if the clonotype was significantly expanded both in SARS-CoV-2 spike wells and in at least one common cold coronavirus spike condition. CDR3 similarity was assessed by Levenshtein distance with the stringdist R package, and unrooted trees were built with ape in R 3.6.1. Not all clones reach the TCRdb copy of this immuneACCESS table, which keeps in-frame sequences only. Checked studies attribute under half of the gap to unresolved V genes and leave the rest unexplained. V, J and clone size reflect that table, while D and trimming were determined from the DNA. The sample includes 40,000 to 55,000 clones, with 70% to 75% observed a single time. In total, the top ten clones hold more than 6.5% of the sample.

This specimen consisted of CD4+ T cells from PBMCs cultured without peptide, obtained before COVID-19 vaccination. This receptor was identified in a human donor who had a prior SARS-CoV-2 infection. Recombination connected TRBV3-1 (or the pseudogene TRBV3-2) to TRBJ2-1; the D gene is not confidently resolved. The sequence in DNA is TGTGCCAGCAGCAGAGGCAATGAGCAGTTCTTC. It encodes CASSRGNEQFF.